This TCR beta chain was profiled in a study of low-dose radiotherapy and immunotherapy resistance in tumors (dated by TCRdb to between 2021 and 2024). Regarding the research as a whole: Cohort 1 received 0.5 Gy per fraction every 2 weeks, with a prescribed total PTV dose of 6.5 Gy. Eight patients were included in the translational analysis: three from the first dose cohort and the first five from the second dose cohort. Patients in Cohort 2 were given 1 Gy per fraction every two weeks, for a total of 13 Gy across 26 weeks. Patients were given nivolumab as a 240 mg flat dose every two weeks and ipilimumab at 1 mg/kg every six weeks, with both drugs delivered intravenously. Trial participants were not randomized into treatment groups. Cyclophosphamide 200 mg/m2 was administered intravenously every two weeks, one day before each radiation and immunotherapy administration. Patients took aspirin 300 mg orally once daily for four cycles, starting on cycle 1 day 1.

The donors came from RACIN, which was a single-arm phase I dose-escalation trial that paired nivolumab and ipilimumab with aspirin, low-dose cyclophosphamide and low-dose radiotherapy. Eligible patients had advanced, TIL-negative solid tumors. V lost 6 bases and J lost 0 bases; the stretch between them is 11 bases long. The CDR3 starts with the cysteine, ends with the phenylalanine, and has 15 residues. Only the CDR3 part of the read is kept: 45 bases, read in frame from the first base. To make first-strand cDNA, Superscript III was used along with a set of TRAV- and TRBV-specific primers so that both the TCRalpha and TCRbeta chains were covered. TCRs were amplified with Phusion for 15 to 20 PCR cycles using a constant-region primer together with the adapter attached to the V primers. Isolated mRNA was amplified with the MessageAmp II aRNA Amplification Kit, using a roughly 15-hour in vitro transcription at 37°C. The Dynabeads mRNA DIRECT Purification Kit was used to isolate mRNA for TCR sequencing. A second roughly 25-cycle Phusion PCR added indexed Illumina adapters, and products were purified with AMPure XP beads. As for how the authors treated the data: Using custom Perl scripts, TCR sequences encoding the same protein were pooled, out-of-frame sequences were removed, and the abundance of each clonotype was computed. TCR sequences supported by only a single read were excluded from analysis. Among the metrics used to describe the repertoires were Shannon entropy, Gini index, clonality, richness, and the frequency of TCRs shared between repertoires. TCRdb reanalyzed the raw reads on its own, using fastp at Q25 for trimming and MiXCR for clone calling, and kept in-frame beta chains. Identical CDR3 protein sequences are pooled into one entry, listed with their most common genes and DNA. The V and J calls and clone size are TCRdb's, not the authors'. Here the sample has some 7,100 distinct CDR3 sequences; approximately 50% occur a single time. Of the sample, roughly an eighth is held by the ten largest clones.

This clonotype has a handful of counts. Its target antigen remains unknown. Within one base of it there is no much larger clone, and no base qualities were kept. The receptor was isolated from a human donor with advanced metastatic prostate, ovarian, gallbladder or colorectal cancer (not recorded which). This table probably holds off-target reads from a library built for another chain. The V and J segments used are TRBV12-3 or TRBV12-4 and TRBJ2-2; the D segment cannot be called with confidence. In nucleotide form, the sequence is TGTGCCAGCAGCCGCCCGGTTTCGAACACCGGGGAGCTGTTTTTT. It translates to CASSRPVSNTGELFF.